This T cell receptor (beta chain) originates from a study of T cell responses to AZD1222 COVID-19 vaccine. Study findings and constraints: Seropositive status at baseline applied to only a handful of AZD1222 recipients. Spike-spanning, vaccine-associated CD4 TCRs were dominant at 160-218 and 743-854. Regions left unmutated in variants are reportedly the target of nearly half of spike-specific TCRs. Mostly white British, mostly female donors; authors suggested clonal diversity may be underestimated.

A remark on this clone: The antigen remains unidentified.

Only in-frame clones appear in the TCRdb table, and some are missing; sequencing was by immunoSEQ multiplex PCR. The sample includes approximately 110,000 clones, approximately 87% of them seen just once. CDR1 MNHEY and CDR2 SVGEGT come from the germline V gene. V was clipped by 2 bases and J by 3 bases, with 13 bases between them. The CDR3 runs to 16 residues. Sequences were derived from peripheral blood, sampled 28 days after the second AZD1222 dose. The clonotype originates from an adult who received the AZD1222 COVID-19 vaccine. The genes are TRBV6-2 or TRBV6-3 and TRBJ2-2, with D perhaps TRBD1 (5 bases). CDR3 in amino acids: CASSYVSGHDTGELFF. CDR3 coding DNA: TGTGCCAGCAGTTACGTATCAGGGCATGACACCGGGGAGCTGTTTTTT.